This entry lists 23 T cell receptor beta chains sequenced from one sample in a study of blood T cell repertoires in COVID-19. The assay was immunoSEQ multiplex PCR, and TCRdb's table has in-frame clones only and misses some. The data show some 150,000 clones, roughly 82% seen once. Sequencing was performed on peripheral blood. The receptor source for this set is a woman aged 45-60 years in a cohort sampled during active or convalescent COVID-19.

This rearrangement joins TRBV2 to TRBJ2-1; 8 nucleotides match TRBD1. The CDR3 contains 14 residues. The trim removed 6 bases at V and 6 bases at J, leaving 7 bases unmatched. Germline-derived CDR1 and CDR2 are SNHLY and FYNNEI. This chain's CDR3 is CASRRDRWSNEQFF. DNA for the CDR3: TGTGCCAGCAGACGGGACAGGTGGAGCAATGAGCAGTTCTTC.

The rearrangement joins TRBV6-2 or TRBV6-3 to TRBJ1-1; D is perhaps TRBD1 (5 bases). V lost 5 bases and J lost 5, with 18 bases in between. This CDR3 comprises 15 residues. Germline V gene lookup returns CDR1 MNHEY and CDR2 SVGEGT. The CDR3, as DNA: TGTGCCAGCAGTCCCGGGACTACAATAAGGACTGAAGCTTTCTTT. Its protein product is CASSPGTTIRTEAFF.

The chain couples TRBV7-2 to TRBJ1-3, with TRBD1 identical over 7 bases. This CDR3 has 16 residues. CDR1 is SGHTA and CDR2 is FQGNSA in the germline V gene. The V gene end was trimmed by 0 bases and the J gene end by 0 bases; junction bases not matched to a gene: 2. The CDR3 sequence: CASSLAGQNSGNTIYF. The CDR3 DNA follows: TGTGCCAGCAGCTTAGCGGGACAGAACTCTGGAAACACCATATATTTT.

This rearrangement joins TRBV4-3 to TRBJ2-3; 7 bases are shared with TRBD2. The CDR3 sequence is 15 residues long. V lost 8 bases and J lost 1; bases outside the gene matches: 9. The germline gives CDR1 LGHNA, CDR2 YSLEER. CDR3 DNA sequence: TGCGCCAGCTCCACTATGGCGGGGGGCACAGATACGCAGTATTTT. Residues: CASSTMAGGTDTQYF.

CDR3 protein: CASRQDSGAASPLHF. In DNA, the CDR3 is TGCGCCAGCAGACAAGACAGTGGGGCAGCATCACCCCTCCACTTT. The rearrangement joins TRBV5-1 to TRBJ1-6, with D possibly being TRBD1 (5 bases). The germline gives CDR1 SGHRS, CDR2 YFSETQ. V was cut by 5 bases and J by 10 bases, with 19 bases left in between. This CDR3 has 15 residues.

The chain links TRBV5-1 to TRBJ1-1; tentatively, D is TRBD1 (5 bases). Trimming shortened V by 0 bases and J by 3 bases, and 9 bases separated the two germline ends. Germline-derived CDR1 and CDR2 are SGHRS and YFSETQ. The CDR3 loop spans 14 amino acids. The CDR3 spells CASSLAEGYTEAFF. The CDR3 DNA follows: TGCGCCAGCAGCTTGGCGGAGGGGTACACTGAAGCTTTCTTT.

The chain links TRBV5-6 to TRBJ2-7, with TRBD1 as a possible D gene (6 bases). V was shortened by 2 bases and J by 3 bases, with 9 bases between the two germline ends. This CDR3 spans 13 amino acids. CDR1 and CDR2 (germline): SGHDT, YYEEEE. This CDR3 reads CASSLTGHYEQYF. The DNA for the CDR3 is TGTGCCAGCAGCTTAACGGGACACTACGAGCAGTACTTC.

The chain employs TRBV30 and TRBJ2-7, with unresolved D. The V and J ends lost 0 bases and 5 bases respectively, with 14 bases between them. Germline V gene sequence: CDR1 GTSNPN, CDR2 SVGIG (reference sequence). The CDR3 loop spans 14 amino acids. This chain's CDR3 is CAWSVAPLVDEQYF. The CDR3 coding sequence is TGTGCCTGGAGTGTAGCACCCTTGGTGGACGAGCAGTACTTC.

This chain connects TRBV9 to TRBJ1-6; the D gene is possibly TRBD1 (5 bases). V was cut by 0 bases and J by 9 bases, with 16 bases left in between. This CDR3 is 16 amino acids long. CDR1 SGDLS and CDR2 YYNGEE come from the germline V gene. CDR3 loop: CASSVGGVAFASPLHF. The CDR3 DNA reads TGTGCCAGCAGCGTAGGGGGGGTTGCCTTCGCTTCACCCCTCCACTTT.

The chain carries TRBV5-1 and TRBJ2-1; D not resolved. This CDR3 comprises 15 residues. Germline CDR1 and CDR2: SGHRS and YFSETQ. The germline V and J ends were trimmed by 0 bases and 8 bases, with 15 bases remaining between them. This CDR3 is CASSLAAFAGDEQFF. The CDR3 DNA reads TGCGCCAGCAGCTTGGCGGCCTTCGCAGGCGATGAGCAGTTCTTC.

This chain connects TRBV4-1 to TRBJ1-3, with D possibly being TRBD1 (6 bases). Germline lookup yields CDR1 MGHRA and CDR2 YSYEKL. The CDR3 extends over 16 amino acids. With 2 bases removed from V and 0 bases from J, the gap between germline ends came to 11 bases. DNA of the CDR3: TGCGCCAGCAGCCAATCGGACAGTTACTCTGGAAACACCATATATTTT. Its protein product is CASSQSDSYSGNTIYF.

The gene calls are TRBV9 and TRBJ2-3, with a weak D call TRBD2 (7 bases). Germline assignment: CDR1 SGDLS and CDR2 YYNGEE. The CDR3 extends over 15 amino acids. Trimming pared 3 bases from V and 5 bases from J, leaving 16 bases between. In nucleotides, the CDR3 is TGTGCCAGCAGCGGATTACCGGGGGGCGGAGATACGCAGTATTTT. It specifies CASSGLPGGGDTQYF.

The CDR3 loop reads CASSLAPSGGKYNEQFF. The CDR3 DNA is TGTGCCAGCAGCTTGGCCCCTAGCGGGGGGAAGTACAATGAGCAGTTCTTC. The gene calls are TRBV5-4 and TRBJ2-1, with 11 bases aligning to TRBD2. This CDR3 region has 17 residues. The V segment lost 0 bases and the J segment 4 bases; nucleotides outside the gene matches: 6. Germline V gene lookup returns CDR1 SGHNT and CDR2 YYREEE (reference sequence).

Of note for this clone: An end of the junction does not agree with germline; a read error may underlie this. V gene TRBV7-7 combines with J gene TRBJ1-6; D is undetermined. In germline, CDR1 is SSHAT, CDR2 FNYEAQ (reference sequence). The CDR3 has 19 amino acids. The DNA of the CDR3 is TGTGCTAGCAGCTTAGCGAGGTCGCGATTCAGCTCCTATAATTCACCCCTCCACTTT. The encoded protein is CASSLARSRFSSYNSPLHF. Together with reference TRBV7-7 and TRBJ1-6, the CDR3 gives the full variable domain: GAGVSQSPRYKVTKRGQDVTLRCDPISSHATLYWYQQALGQGPEFLTYFNYEAQPDKSGLPSDRFSAERPEGSISTLTIQRTEQRDSAMYRCASSLARSRFSSYNSPLHFGNGTRLTVT.

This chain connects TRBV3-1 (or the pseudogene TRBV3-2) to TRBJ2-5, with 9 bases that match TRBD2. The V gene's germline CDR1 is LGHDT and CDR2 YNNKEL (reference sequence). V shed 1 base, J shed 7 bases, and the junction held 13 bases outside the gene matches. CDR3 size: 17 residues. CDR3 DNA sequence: TGTGCCAGCAGCCAAGTGAATAGCGGGGGACCCAGACGGACCCAGTACTTC. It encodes CASSQVNSGGPRRTQYF.

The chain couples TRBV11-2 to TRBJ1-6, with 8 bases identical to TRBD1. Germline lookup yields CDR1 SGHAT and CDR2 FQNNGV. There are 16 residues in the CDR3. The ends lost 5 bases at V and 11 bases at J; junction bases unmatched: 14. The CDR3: CASSLSGGGQGPPLHF. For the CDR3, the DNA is TGTGCCAGCAGCCTATCAGGGGGCGGACAGGGTCCACCCCTCCACTTT.

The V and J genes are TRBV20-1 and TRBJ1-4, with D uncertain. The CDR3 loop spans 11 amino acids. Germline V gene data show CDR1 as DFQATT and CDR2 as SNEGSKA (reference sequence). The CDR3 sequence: CSARVAEKLFF. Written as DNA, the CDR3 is TGCAGCGCTCGGGTGGCGGAAAAACTGTTTTTT.

The CDR3 here is CASSQDWAAMGHGEQYF. As DNA, the CDR3 is TGCGCCAGCAGCCAAGATTGGGCGGCCATGGGGCATGGCGAGCAGTACTTC. This chain links TRBV4-1 with TRBJ2-7; tentatively, D is TRBD1 (5 bases). CDR1 and CDR2 (germline): MGHRA, YSYEKL. The V end was cut by 0 bases, the J end by 6 bases, with 21 bases between. The CDR3 is made up of 17 amino acids.

CDR3 coding DNA: TGTGCCAGCAGCTTAGAGGGAGGGGGTATAAACAAGGTGTCGGGAACTGAAGCTTTCTTT. It specifies CASSLEGGGINKVSGTEAFF. The chain couples TRBV7-6 to TRBJ1-1; TRBD1 is a possible D gene (6 bases). The CDR3 has 20 amino acids. In germline, CDR1 is SGHVS, CDR2 FNYEAQ. The V end lost 1 base, the J end lost 5 bases, and 29 bases lay between the germline ends. Complete variable domain (other parts from reference TRBV7-6 and TRBJ1-1): GAGVSQSPRYKVTKRGQDVALRCDPISGHVSLYWYRQALGQGPEFLTYFNYEAQQDKSGLPNDRFSAERPEGSISTLTIQRTEQRDSAMYRCASSLEGGGINKVSGTEAFFGQGTRLTVV.

CDR3 residues: CASSWTGVNEKLFF. The CDR3 DNA is TGTGCCAGCAGTTGGACAGGTGTGAATGAAAAACTGTTTTTT. The V and J genes are TRBV25-1 and TRBJ1-4, with 7 bases matching TRBD1. V gave up 5 bases and J gave up 5 bases; unmatched junction bases: 5. CDR1 is MGHDK, CDR2 SYGVNS, per germline. CDR3 length: 14 residues.

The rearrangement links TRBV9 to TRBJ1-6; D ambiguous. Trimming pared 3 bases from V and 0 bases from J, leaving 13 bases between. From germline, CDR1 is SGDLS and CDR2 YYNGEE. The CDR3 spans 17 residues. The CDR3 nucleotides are TGTGCCAGCAGCGACATCGACGGGAGCTCCTATAATTCACCCCTCCACTTT. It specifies CASSDIDGSSYNSPLHF.

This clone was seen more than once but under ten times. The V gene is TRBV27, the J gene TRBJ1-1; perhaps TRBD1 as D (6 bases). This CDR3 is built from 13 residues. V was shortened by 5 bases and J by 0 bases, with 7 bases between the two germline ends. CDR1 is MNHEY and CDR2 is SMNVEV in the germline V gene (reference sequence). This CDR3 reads CASSTGMNTEAFF. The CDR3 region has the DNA TGTGCCAGCAGTACAGGGATGAACACTGAAGCTTTCTTT.

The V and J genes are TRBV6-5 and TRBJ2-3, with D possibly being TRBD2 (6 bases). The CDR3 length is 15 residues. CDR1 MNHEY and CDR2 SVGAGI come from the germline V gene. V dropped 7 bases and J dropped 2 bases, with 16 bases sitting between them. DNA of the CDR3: TGTGCCAGCATCCGGGACGGGGGAGACACAGATACGCAGTATTTT. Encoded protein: CASIRDGGDTDTQYF.